The clone carrying this T cell receptor (beta chain) was seen only a few times. This entry comes from a study of blood T cell repertoires in COVID-19. The CDR3 has 17 residues. The V and J ends lost 5 bases and 3 bases, in that order; junction bases with no gene match: 9. Germline lookup yields CDR1 SGHAT and CDR2 FQNNGV. Donors in Cohort 3 who had recovered were those with two negative PCRs, healthcare professional clearance, or resolution of their symptoms. Profiling relied on immunoSEQ multiplex PCR, and the TCRdb table lists in-frame clones only, not all of them. This sample has 490,000 or so clones, with roughly nine tenths found just once.

The chain recombines TRBV11-2 with TRBJ2-1, with 11 bases matching TRBD1. Source material: PBMCs or T cells enriched from blood (not recorded which). The TCR sequence derives from a woman aged 60-70 years who had recovered from COVID-19. The CDR3: CASSPIWDRGFYNEQFF. The CDR3 DNA reads TGTGCCAGCAGCCCAATATGGGACAGGGGGTTCTACAATGAGCAGTTCTTC.